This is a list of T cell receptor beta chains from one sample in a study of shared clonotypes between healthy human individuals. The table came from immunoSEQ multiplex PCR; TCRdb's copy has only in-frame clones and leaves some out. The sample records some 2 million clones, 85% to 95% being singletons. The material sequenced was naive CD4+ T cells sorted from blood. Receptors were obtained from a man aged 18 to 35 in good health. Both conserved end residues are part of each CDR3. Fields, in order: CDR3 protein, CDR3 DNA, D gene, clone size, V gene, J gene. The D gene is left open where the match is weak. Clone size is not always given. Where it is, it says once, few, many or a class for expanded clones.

CDR3aa: CASSVAWEHYNEQFF
CDR3nt: TGTGCCAGCAGCGTAGCTTGGGAGCATTACAATGAGCAGTTCTTC
d_gene: -
abundance: -
v_gene: TRBV9
j_gene: TRBJ2-1

CDR3aa: CASSPLAAGMNTEAFF
CDR3nt: TGCGCCAGCAGCCCCTTGGCGGCGGGAATGAACACTGAAGCTTTCTTT
d_gene: -
abundance: -
v_gene: TRBV5-1
j_gene: TRBJ1-1

CDR3aa: CASSTPGYSNQPQHF
CDR3nt: TGTGCCAGCAGCACCCCCGGGTATAGCAATCAGCCCCAGCATTTT
d_gene: -
abundance: -
v_gene: TRBV28
j_gene: TRBJ1-5

CDR3aa: CVIKGNGGYTF
CDR3nt: TGTGTCATAAAGGGGAACGGTGGCTACACCTTC
d_gene: -
abundance: -
v_gene: TRBV2
j_gene: TRBJ1-2

CDR3aa: CASSGSGRVRETQYF
CDR3nt: TGTGCCAGCAGTGGAAGCGGGAGGGTACGAGAGACCCAGTACTTC
d_gene: TRBD2
abundance: -
v_gene: TRBV2
j_gene: TRBJ2-5

CDR3aa: CASRPFHQTEAFF
CDR3nt: TGTGCCAGCAGACCTTTCCATCAGACTGAAGCTTTCTTT
d_gene: -
abundance: -
v_gene: TRBV7-9
j_gene: TRBJ1-1

CDR3aa: CASGISAQHF
CDR3nt: TGTGCCAGTGGAATATCCGCCCAGCATTTT
d_gene: -
abundance: -
v_gene: TRBV19
j_gene: TRBJ1-5

CDR3aa: CASSLWGREQFF
CDR3nt: TGTGCCAGCAGCCTCTGGGGGAGGGAGCAGTTCTTC
d_gene: -
abundance: -
v_gene: TRBV7-2
j_gene: TRBJ2-1

CDR3aa: CASSLYANTEAFF
CDR3nt: TGCGCCAGCAGCTTATATGCGAACACTGAAGCTTTCTTT
d_gene: -
abundance: -
v_gene: TRBV5-1
j_gene: TRBJ1-1

CDR3aa: CASSLGGQGNQPQHF
CDR3nt: TGTGCCAGCAGTTTAGGGGGACAGGGGAATCAGCCCCAGCATTTT
d_gene: TRBD1
abundance: -
v_gene: TRBV28
j_gene: TRBJ1-5

CDR3aa: CASSLLWQGASETQYF
CDR3nt: TGTGCCAGCAGCTTATTGTGGCAGGGGGCCTCAGAGACCCAGTACTTC
d_gene: TRBD1
abundance: -
v_gene: TRBV7-9
j_gene: TRBJ2-5

CDR3aa: CASSRPGAPYEQYF
CDR3nt: TGTGCCAGCAGCCGGCCGGGGGCCCCCTACGAGCAGTACTTC
d_gene: -
abundance: -
v_gene: TRBV6-5
j_gene: TRBJ2-7

CDR3aa: CASSEFPSATGDSPLHF
CDR3nt: TGTGCCAGCAGTGAATTTCCCTCCGCGACAGGGGACTCACCCCTCCACTTT
d_gene: TRBD1
abundance: -
v_gene: TRBV25-1
j_gene: TRBJ1-6

CDR3aa: CASTETGTIFSTDTQYF
CDR3nt: TGTGCCAGCACCGAGACAGGGACGATTTTTAGCACAGATACGCAGTATTTT
d_gene: TRBD1
abundance: once
v_gene: TRBV9
j_gene: TRBJ2-3

CDR3aa: CASSEVARGADTQYF
CDR3nt: TGTGCCAGCAGTGAAGTGGCCCGGGGGGCAGATACGCAGTATTTT
d_gene: TRBD2
abundance: -
v_gene: TRBV2
j_gene: TRBJ2-3

CDR3aa: CASSLIRDGSYEQYF
CDR3nt: TGCGCCAGCAGCCTAATAAGGGACGGATCCTACGAGCAGTACTTC
d_gene: -
abundance: -
v_gene: TRBV4-1
j_gene: TRBJ2-7

CDR3aa: CASSPTSGTGASYEQFF
CDR3nt: TGTGCCAGCAGTCCAACTTCGGGGACAGGGGCCAGCTATGAGCAGTTCTTC
d_gene: TRBD1
abundance: -
v_gene: TRBV25-1
j_gene: TRBJ2-1

CDR3aa: CASSRRQGPELFF
CDR3nt: TGTGCCAGCAGCCGTAGACAGGGACCGGAACTGTTTTTT
d_gene: TRBD1
abundance: -
v_gene: TRBV11-2
j_gene: TRBJ1-4

CDR3aa: CAWSGGDTQYF
CDR3nt: TGTGCCTGGAGTGGGGGAGATACGCAGTATTTT
d_gene: -
abundance: few
v_gene: TRBV30
j_gene: TRBJ2-3

CDR3aa: CASSLGAPGDDTQYF
CDR3nt: TGTGCCAGCAGCTTAGGGGCCCCCGGAGATGATACGCAGTATTTT
d_gene: -
abundance: -
v_gene: TRBV11-2
j_gene: TRBJ2-3

CDR3aa: CASPGEREGKTQYF
CDR3nt: TGTGCCAGCCCCGGGGAGCGCGAGGGAAAGACCCAGTACTTC
d_gene: -
abundance: -
v_gene: TRBV2
j_gene: TRBJ2-5

CDR3aa: CASSSFFGSGSPLHF
CDR3nt: TGTGCCAGCAGTTCCTTCTTCGGGAGTGGATCACCCCTCCACTTT
d_gene: -
abundance: -
v_gene: TRBV6-5
j_gene: TRBJ1-6

CDR3aa: CASSLVYRGLSNQPQHF
CDR3nt: TGTGCCAGCAGCTTGGTCTATAGGGGGCTTAGCAATCAGCCCCAGCATTTT
d_gene: TRBD1
abundance: -
v_gene: TRBV5-6
j_gene: TRBJ1-5

CDR3aa: CASSSLPSGNYNEQFF
CDR3nt: TGTGCCAGCAGCTCTCTCCCTAGCGGGAACTACAATGAGCAGTTCTTC
d_gene: TRBD2
abundance: -
v_gene: TRBV7-2
j_gene: TRBJ2-1

CDR3aa: CASSQLGTNEQFF
CDR3nt: TGCGCCAGCAGCCAATTGGGAACCAATGAGCAGTTCTTC
d_gene: -
abundance: once
v_gene: TRBV4-3
j_gene: TRBJ2-1

CDR3aa: CASSLVNGAGNEQFF
CDR3nt: TGTGCCAGCAGCTTAGTAAATGGAGCTGGCAATGAGCAGTTCTTC
d_gene: -
abundance: -
v_gene: TRBV7-2
j_gene: TRBJ2-1

CDR3aa: CAWTVAGGPTDTQYF
CDR3nt: TGTGCCTGGACCGTAGCGGGAGGGCCCACAGATACGCAGTATTTT
d_gene: TRBD2
abundance: -
v_gene: TRBV30
j_gene: TRBJ2-3

CDR3aa: CATSRDLSTASGYTF
CDR3nt: TGTGCCACCAGCAGAGATCTTTCCACAGCTTCTGGCTACACCTTC
d_gene: -
abundance: -
v_gene: TRBV15
j_gene: TRBJ1-2

CDR3aa: CASSSGGAGTSEAFF
CDR3nt: TGTGCCAGCAGTTCCGGGGGGGCGGGCACCAGTGAAGCTTTCTTT
d_gene: -
abundance: -
v_gene: TRBV28
j_gene: TRBJ1-1

CDR3aa: CSASPGDTQYF
CDR3nt: TGCAGTGCAAGTCCGGGAGATACGCAGTATTTT
d_gene: -
abundance: -
v_gene: TRBV20-1
j_gene: TRBJ2-3

CDR3aa: CASIRTGDTGELFF
CDR3nt: TGTGCCAGCATACGGACAGGGGATACCGGGGAGCTGTTTTTT
d_gene: TRBD1
abundance: -
v_gene: TRBV6-1
j_gene: TRBJ2-2

CDR3aa: CASSYAGFQETQYF
CDR3nt: TGTGCCAGCAGTTACGCGGGGTTTCAAGAGACCCAGTACTTC
d_gene: -
abundance: -
v_gene: TRBV6-6
j_gene: TRBJ2-5

CDR3aa: CASSLGQGRSSYEQYF
CDR3nt: TGTGCCAGCAGTTTAGGACAGGGAAGATCCTCCTACGAGCAGTACTTC
d_gene: TRBD1
abundance: -
v_gene: TRBV6-5
j_gene: TRBJ2-7

CDR3aa: CASSWTGVPNTGELFF
CDR3nt: TGTGCCAGCAGTTGGACAGGGGTCCCGAACACCGGGGAGCTGTTTTTT
d_gene: TRBD1
abundance: -
v_gene: TRBV6-5
j_gene: TRBJ2-2

CDR3aa: CASSLGETGSRETQYF
CDR3nt: TGTGCCAGCAGCTTAGGAGAGACAGGGAGCCGGGAGACCCAGTACTTC
d_gene: TRBD1
abundance: -
v_gene: TRBV11-3
j_gene: TRBJ2-5

CDR3aa: CASSLWVGPDTGELFF
CDR3nt: TGTGCCAGCAGCTTATGGGTAGGGCCGGACACCGGGGAGCTGTTTTTT
d_gene: -
abundance: -
v_gene: TRBV11-2
j_gene: TRBJ2-2

CDR3aa: CAIPRGPSYNEQFF
CDR3nt: TGTGCCATCCCGCGGGGTCCCTCCTACAATGAGCAGTTCTTC
d_gene: -
abundance: -
v_gene: TRBV2
j_gene: TRBJ2-1

CDR3aa: CASKRGPPSYEQYF
CDR3nt: TGTGCCAGCAAAAGGGGTCCTCCTTCCTACGAGCAGTACTTC
d_gene: -
abundance: -
v_gene: TRBV6-5
j_gene: TRBJ2-7

CDR3aa: CASSQDEPGGIRETQYF
CDR3nt: TGCGCCAGCAGCCAAGACGAACCCGGGGGAATTAGAGAGACCCAGTACTTC
d_gene: -
abundance: -
v_gene: TRBV4-1
j_gene: TRBJ2-5

CDR3aa: CASSLAGDTYEQYF
CDR3nt: TGTGCCAGCAGCCTAGCGGGCGACACCTACGAGCAGTACTTC
d_gene: TRBD2
abundance: few
v_gene: TRBV7-9
j_gene: TRBJ2-7

CDR3aa: CASGGGTNSGNTIYF
CDR3nt: TGTGCCAGCGGGGGGGGCACCAACTCTGGAAACACCATATATTTT
d_gene: -
abundance: -
v_gene: TRBV6-6
j_gene: TRBJ1-3

CDR3aa: CASSVTGGFDTEAFF
CDR3nt: TGTGCCAGCAGTGTTACAGGGGGGTTCGACACTGAAGCTTTCTTT
d_gene: TRBD1
abundance: once
v_gene: TRBV2
j_gene: TRBJ1-1

CDR3aa: CASSPKPGPYGYTF
CDR3nt: TGTGCCAGCTCACCAAAACCCGGGCCCTATGGCTACACCTTC
d_gene: -
abundance: -
v_gene: TRBV18
j_gene: TRBJ1-2

CDR3aa: CAWSEGSRSGNTIYF
CDR3nt: TGTGCCTGGAGTGAGGGCTCCCGCTCTGGAAACACCATATATTTT
d_gene: -
abundance: once
v_gene: TRBV30
j_gene: TRBJ1-3

CDR3aa: CASSFPPLAGGPVTQYF
CDR3nt: TGTGCCAGCAGCTTCCCACCACTAGCGGGGGGGCCTGTTACGCAGTATTTT
d_gene: TRBD2
abundance: -
v_gene: TRBV7-6
j_gene: TRBJ2-3

CDR3aa: CASSPGGEAFF
CDR3nt: TGTGCCAGCTCCCCGGGAGGTGAAGCTTTCTTT
d_gene: -
abundance: -
v_gene: TRBV18
j_gene: TRBJ1-1

CDR3aa: CASSDSKGGGEQFF
CDR3nt: TGTGCCAGCTCGGACTCCAAGGGGGGAGGTGAGCAGTTCTTC
d_gene: -
abundance: once
v_gene: TRBV18
j_gene: TRBJ2-1

CDR3aa: CASSSGTVGTDTQYF
CDR3nt: TGTGCCAGCAGTTCGGGGACAGTAGGCACAGATACGCAGTATTTT
d_gene: TRBD1
abundance: -
v_gene: TRBV28
j_gene: TRBJ2-3

CDR3aa: CASSADTGSGRGYTF
CDR3nt: TGTGCCAGCAGTGCTGACACAGGGTCTGGGAGGGGCTACACCTTC
d_gene: -
abundance: -
v_gene: TRBV6-4
j_gene: TRBJ1-2

CDR3aa: CAWSVRTVSGANVLTF
CDR3nt: TGTGCCTGGAGTGTACGAACAGTCTCTGGGGCCAACGTCCTGACTTTC
d_gene: -
abundance: -
v_gene: TRBV30
j_gene: TRBJ2-6